This entry features one T cell receptor (beta chain) sequence. The antigen is not known. Germline values: CDR1 SGHVS, CDR2 FNYEAQ. The length of the CDR3 is 12 residues. V lost 5 bases and J lost 4, with 8 bases in between. Each CDR3 protein gets one entry after TCRdb re-called the reads with MiXCR. The sample carries 110,000 to 150,000 distinct CDR3 sequences, 32% recorded once. This specimen comes from a study of T cell repertoires in cytomegalovirus infection. Study in general: Recently identified HLA-C-restricted CMV epitopes were among the peptides used. Signatures in public TCR beta sequences pointed to both CMV infection and matching HLA type.

Study-level results: Within the response measured ex vivo, HLA-C-restricted CMV-specific TCR beta clonotypes were dominant. Cumulative frequency (of public TCR beta family members) identified carriers of CMV plus the relevant HLA.

V and J are TRBV7-6 and TRBJ2-5; D ambiguous. The clonotype originates from a human donor in good health (CMV status not recorded). Some clones in this sample may be carry-over from other donors' samples. Material: CD8+ T cells from cultured PBMCs, obtained from culture after CMV antigen stimulation. The CDR3 loop is CASSPGPETQYF. The CDR3 DNA reads as TGTGCCAGCAGCCCCGGGCCAGAGACCCAGTACTTC.